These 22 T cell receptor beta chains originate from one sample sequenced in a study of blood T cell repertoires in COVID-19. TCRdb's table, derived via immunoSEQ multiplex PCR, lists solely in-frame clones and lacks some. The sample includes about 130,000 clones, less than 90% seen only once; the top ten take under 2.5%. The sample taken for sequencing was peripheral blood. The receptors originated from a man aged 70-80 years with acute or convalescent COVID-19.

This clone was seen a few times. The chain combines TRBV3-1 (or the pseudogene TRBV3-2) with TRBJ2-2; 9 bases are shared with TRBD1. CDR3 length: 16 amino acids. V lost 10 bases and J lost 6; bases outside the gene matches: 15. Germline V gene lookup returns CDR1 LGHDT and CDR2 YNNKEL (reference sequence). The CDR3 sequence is CATSDSGTGWAGELFF. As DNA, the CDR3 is TGTGCCACTTCAGACTCCGGGACAGGGTGGGCCGGGGAGCTGTTTTTT.

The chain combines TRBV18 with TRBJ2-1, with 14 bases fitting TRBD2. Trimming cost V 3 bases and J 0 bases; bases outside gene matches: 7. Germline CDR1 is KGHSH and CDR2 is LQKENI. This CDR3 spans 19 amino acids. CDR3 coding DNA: TGTGCCAGCTCACCCGGGACTAGCGGGGGCGTTAGCTCCTACAATGAGCAGTTCTTC. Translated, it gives CASSPGTSGGVSSYNEQFF.

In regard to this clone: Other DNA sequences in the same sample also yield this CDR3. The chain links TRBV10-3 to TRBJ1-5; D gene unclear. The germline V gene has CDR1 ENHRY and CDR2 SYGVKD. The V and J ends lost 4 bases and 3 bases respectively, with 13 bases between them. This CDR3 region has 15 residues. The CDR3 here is CAISAVGGNNQPQHF. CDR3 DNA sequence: TGTGCCATCAGTGCCGTAGGAGGTAACAATCAGCCCCAGCATTTT.

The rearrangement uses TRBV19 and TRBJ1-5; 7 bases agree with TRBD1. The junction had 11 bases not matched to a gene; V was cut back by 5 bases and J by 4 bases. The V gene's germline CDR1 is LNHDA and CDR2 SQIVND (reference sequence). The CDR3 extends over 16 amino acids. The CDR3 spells CASSGRDRASNQPQHF. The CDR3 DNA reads TGTGCCAGTAGTGGACGAGACAGGGCAAGTAATCAGCCCCAGCATTTT.

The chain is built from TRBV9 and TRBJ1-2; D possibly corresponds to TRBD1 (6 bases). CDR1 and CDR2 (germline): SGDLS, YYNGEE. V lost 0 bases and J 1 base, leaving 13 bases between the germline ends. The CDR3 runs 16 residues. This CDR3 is CASSVAGGHSNYGYTF. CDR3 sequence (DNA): TGTGCCAGCAGCGTAGCGGGGGGCCACAGTAACTATGGCTACACCTTC.

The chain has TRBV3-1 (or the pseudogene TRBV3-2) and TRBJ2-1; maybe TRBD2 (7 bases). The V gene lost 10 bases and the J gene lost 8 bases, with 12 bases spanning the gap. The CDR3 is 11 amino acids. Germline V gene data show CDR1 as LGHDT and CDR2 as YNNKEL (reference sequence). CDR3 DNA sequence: TGTGCCACCCGGGGGGCTGATGAGCAGTTCTTC. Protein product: CATRGADEQFF.

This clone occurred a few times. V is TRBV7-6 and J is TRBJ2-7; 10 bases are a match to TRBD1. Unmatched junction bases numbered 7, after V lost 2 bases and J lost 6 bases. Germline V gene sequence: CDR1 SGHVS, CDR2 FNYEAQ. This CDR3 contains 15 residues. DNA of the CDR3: TGTGCCAGCAGCTTAAACACCGGGACAGGGGTCGAGCAGTACTTC. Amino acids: CASSLNTGTGVEQYF.

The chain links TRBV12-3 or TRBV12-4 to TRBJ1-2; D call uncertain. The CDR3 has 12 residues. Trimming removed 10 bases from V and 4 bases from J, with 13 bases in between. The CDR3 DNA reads TGTGCCACCCGGTGGGGAGGCTATGGCTACACCTTC. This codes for CATRWGGYGYTF.

CDR3 DNA: TGTGCCAGCAGCGTAGACAGTGATTCACCCCTCCACTTT. It codes for CASSVDSDSPLHF. The chain carries TRBV9 and TRBJ1-6; no clear D gene. Trimming pared 0 bases from V and 8 bases from J, leaving 6 bases between. Germline V gene lookup returns CDR1 SGDLS and CDR2 YYNGEE. The CDR3 runs to 13 residues.

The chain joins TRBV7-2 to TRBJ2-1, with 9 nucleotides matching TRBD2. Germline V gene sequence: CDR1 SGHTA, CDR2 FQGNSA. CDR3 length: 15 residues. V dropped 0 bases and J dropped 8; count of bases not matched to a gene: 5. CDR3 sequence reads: CASSLAASGAHEQFF. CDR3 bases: TGTGCCAGCAGCTTAGCGGCTAGCGGGGCTCATGAGCAGTTCTTC.

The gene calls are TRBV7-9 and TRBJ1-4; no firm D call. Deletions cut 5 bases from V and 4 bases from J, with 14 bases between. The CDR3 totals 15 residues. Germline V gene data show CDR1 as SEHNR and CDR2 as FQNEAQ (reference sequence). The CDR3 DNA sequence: TGTGCCAGCAGCGTTAACGGGGTCATTAATGAAAAACTGTTTTTT. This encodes CASSVNGVINEKLFF.

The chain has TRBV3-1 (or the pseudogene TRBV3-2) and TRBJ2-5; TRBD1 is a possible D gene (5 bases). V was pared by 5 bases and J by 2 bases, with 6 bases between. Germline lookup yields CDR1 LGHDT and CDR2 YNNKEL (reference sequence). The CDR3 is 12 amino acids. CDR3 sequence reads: CASSDSQETQYF. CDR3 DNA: TGTGCCAGCAGCGACAGTCAAGAGACCCAGTACTTC.

The chain's CDR3 is CASSVGQGAREKLFF. DNA for the CDR3: TGTGCCAGCAGCGTAGGGCAGGGGGCGCGTGAAAAACTGTTTTTT. The chain is built from TRBV9 and TRBJ1-4, with 8 bases lining up with TRBD1. The CDR3 totals 15 residues. Germline assignment: CDR1 SGDLS and CDR2 YYNGEE. V gave up 0 bases and J gave up 7 bases; unmatched junction bases: 5. The whole variable domain, filled in from reference TRBV9 and TRBJ1-4, reads DSGVTQTPKHLITATGQRVTLRCSPRSGDLSVYWYQQSLDQGLQFLIQYYNGEERAKGNILERFSAQQFPDLHSELNLSSLELGDSALYFCASSVGQGAREKLFFGSGTQLSVL.

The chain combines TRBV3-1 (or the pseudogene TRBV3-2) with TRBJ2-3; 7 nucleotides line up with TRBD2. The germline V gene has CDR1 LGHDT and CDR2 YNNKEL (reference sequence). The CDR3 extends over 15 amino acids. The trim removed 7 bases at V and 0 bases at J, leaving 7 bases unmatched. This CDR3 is CASTKSGASTDTQYF. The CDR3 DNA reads TGTGCCAGCACCAAAAGCGGGGCTAGCACAGATACGCAGTATTTT.

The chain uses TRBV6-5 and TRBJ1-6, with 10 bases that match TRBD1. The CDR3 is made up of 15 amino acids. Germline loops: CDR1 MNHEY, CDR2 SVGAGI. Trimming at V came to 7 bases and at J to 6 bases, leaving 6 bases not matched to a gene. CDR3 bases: TGTGCCAGCACCTCTCGGGACAGGGGTAATTCACCCCTCCACTTT. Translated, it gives CASTSRDRGNSPLHF.

The CDR3 protein is CASSRKGGVGDTQYF. In DNA, the CDR3 is TGTGCCAGCAGCCGCAAAGGGGGAGTGGGAGATACGCAGTATTTT. The V call is TRBV7-6, the J call TRBJ2-3; D may be TRBD1 (6 bases). Germline V gene sequence: CDR1 SGHVS, CDR2 FNYEAQ. With 5 bases removed from V and 5 bases from J, the gap between germline ends came to 17 bases. CDR3 size: 15 residues.

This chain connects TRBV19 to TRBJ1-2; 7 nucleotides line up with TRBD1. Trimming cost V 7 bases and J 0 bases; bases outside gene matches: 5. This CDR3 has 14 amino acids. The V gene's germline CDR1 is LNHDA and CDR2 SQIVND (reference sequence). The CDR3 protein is CASTRDSSNYGYTF. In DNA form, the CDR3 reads TGTGCCAGTACCAGGGACAGCTCTAACTATGGCTACACCTTC.

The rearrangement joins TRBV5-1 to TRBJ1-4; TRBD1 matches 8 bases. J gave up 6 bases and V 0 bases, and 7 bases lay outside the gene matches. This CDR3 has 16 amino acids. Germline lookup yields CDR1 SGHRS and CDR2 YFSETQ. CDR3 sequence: CASSLGTGWADEKLFF. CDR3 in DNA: TGCGCCAGCAGCTTGGGGACAGGGTGGGCGGATGAAAAACTGTTTTTT.

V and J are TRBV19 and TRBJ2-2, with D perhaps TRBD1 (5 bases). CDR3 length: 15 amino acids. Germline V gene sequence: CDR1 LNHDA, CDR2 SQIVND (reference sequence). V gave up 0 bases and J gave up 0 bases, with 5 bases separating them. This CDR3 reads CASSIDRANTGELFF. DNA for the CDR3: TGTGCCAGTAGTATAGACAGGGCGAACACCGGGGAGCTGTTTTTT.

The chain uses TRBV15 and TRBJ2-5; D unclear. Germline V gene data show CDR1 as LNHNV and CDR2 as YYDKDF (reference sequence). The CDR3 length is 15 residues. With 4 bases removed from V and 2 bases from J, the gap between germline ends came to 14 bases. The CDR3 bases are TGTGCCACCAGCATGTCCACCCGGGTACAAGAGACCCAGTACTTC. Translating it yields CATSMSTRVQETQYF.

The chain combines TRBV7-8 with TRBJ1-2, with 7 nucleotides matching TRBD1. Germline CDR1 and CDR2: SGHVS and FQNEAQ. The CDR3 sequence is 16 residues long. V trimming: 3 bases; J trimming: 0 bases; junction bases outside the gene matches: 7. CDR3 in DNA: TGTGCCAGCAGCTTTGTAAGGGGGCGCCCTAACTATGGCTACACCTTC. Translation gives CASSFVRGRPNYGYTF.

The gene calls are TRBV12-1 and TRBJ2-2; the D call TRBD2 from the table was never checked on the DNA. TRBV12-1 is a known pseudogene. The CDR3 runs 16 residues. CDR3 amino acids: CASSPLMSSGAGELFF. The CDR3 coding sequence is TGTGCCAGCAGCCCCTTGATGTCTAGCGGGGCCGGGGAGCTGTTTTTT.